Below are 5 T cell receptor beta chains sequenced from a single sample in a study of post-analysis software for immune sequencing data. Built from TCR beta cDNA, the libraries had unique molecular identifiers in them. Each CDR3 protein gets one entry after TCRdb re-called the PCR reads with MiXCR. The profile covers 650,000 to 850,000 distinct CDR3 sequences, with 35% to 55% appearing a single time and 4% to 5% taken by the ten largest. These receptors' targets are unknown. General study results and limits: In patients, roughly 5 TRBV segments were more frequent than in controls, with TRBV5-6, TRBV5-1 and TRBV20-1 among them.

The material sequenced was blood. The receptors were sampled from a girl aged 5-17 years with multiple sclerosis.

V is TRBV6-2 or TRBV6-3 and J is TRBJ2-1, with TRBD2 identical over 7 bases. CDR1 is MNHEY, CDR2 SVGEGT, per germline. V shed 2 bases and J 0 bases; nucleotides not matched to a gene: 4. CDR3 size: 16 residues. CDR3 coding DNA: TGTGCCAGCAGTTACCTAGCGGTTAGCTCCTACAATGAGCAGTTCTTC. Translation: CASSYLAVSSYNEQFF.

This clonotype was recorded a few times. The chain is built from TRBV6-2 or TRBV6-3 and TRBJ2-1, with 13 positions matching TRBD2. Trimming took 2 bases from V and 3 from J; bases not matched to a gene: 7. Germline V gene sequence: CDR1 MNHEY, CDR2 SVGEGT. The CDR3 sequence is 18 residues long. This chain's CDR3 is CASSYPRLAGGLYNEQFF. As DNA, the CDR3 is TGTGCCAGCAGTTACCCCCGACTAGCGGGAGGACTCTACAATGAGCAGTTCTTC.

The chain employs TRBV11-2 and TRBJ2-3, with D tentatively TRBD1 (5 bases). This CDR3 spans 19 amino acids. V was pared by 5 bases and J by 6 bases, with 30 bases between. Germline CDR1 reads SGHAT; CDR2 reads FQNNGV. CDR3 coding DNA: TGTGCCAGCAGCCCATACACTCTCCCCGGACATCGGTCTCCGGATACGCAGTATTTT. Translated, it gives CASSPYTLPGHRSPDTQYF.

In its sample, this clonotype was seen a few times. J is TRBJ2-7 and V is TRBV20-1; D call uncertain. The CDR3 length is 14 residues. The germline gives CDR1 DFQATT, CDR2 SNEGSKA (reference sequence). The germline V and J ends were trimmed by 6 bases and 0 bases, with 15 bases remaining between them. The CDR3 spells CSATAGESSYEQYF. In nucleotides, the CDR3 is TGCAGTGCCACAGCAGGCGAATCCTCCTACGAGCAGTACTTC.

The chain couples TRBV12-3 or TRBV12-4 to TRBJ2-5; 9 bases agree with TRBD1. The J call may be wrong; the DNA end is better matched by TRBJ2-7. The CDR3 length is 15 residues. CDR3 in DNA: TGTGCCAGCAGCCTCACAGGGGGCCTAAACTACGAGCAGTACTTC. Translation: CASSLTGGLNYEQYF.